The 23 T cell receptor beta chains below all came from one sample that was sequenced in a study of blood T cell repertoires in COVID-19. Libraries were prepared by immunoSEQ multiplex PCR; TCRdb keeps only in-frame clonotypes and omits some of them. The top ten clones hold around 8.6% of a sample with approximately 200,000 clones, about 83% of them seen once. The sequenced material came from PBMCs or T cells enriched from blood (not recorded which). These receptors came from a woman in her thirties who had recovered from COVID-19.

The chain carries TRBV6-4 and TRBJ2-3, with D tentatively TRBD2 (7 bases). Germline V lookup: CDR1 MRHNA, CDR2 SNTAGT. CDR3 length equals 14 residues. V was shortened by 6 bases and J by 6 bases, with 16 bases between the two germline ends. The DNA for the CDR3 is TGTGCCAGCAGCGCCTCGGGGGGCTCCGATACGCAGTATTTT. Residues: CASSASGGSDTQYF.

The chain combines TRBV7-9 with TRBJ1-4, with TRBD1 matching 7 bases. Germline CDR1 reads SEHNR; CDR2 reads FQNEAQ (reference sequence). This CDR3 comprises 16 residues. J was trimmed by 0 bases and V by 5 bases; bases with no gene match: 6. The CDR3 loop reads CASSTWTGTTNEKLFF. CDR3 bases: TGTGCCAGCAGCACCTGGACAGGAACAACTAATGAAAAACTGTTTTTT.

This clone was found a few times. The chain employs TRBV12-3 or TRBV12-4 and TRBJ2-5, with D unresolved. The CDR3 sequence is 13 residues long. The V and J ends lost 6 bases and 3 bases respectively, with 11 bases between them. This chain's CDR3 is CASSTGRKETQYF. DNA of the CDR3: TGTGCCAGCAGCACGGGTCGAAAAGAGACCCAGTACTTC.

The V call is TRBV24-1, the J call TRBJ2-3; a weak D match, TRBD2 (6 bases). Germline V gene data show CDR1 as KGHDR and CDR2 as SFDVKD. The CDR3 is 14 residues long. The V gene lost 0 bases and the J gene lost 3 bases, with 6 bases spanning the gap. The CDR3 DNA reads as TGTGCCACCAGTGATTTGGGGAGGACAGATACGCAGTATTTT. It translates to CATSDLGRTDTQYF.

The chain is built from TRBV19 and TRBJ2-3; D is undetermined. CDR1 LNHDA and CDR2 SQIVND come from the germline V gene (reference sequence). The V end lost 6 bases, the J end lost 0 bases, and 7 bases lay between the germline ends. The length of the CDR3 is 13 residues. CDR3 protein: CASRLTSTDTQYF. CDR3 sequence (DNA): TGTGCCAGTAGGCTTACAAGCACAGATACGCAGTATTTT.

CDR3 loop: CAIRDNNYGYTF. The CDR3 bases are TGTGCCATCAGGGACAATAACTATGGCTACACCTTC. The chain couples TRBV10-3 to TRBJ1-2, with a tentative D call TRBD1 (5 bases). The germline CDR1 and CDR2 sequences are ENHRY and SYGVKD. The CDR3 consists of 12 residues. Trimming shortened V by 6 bases and J by 1 base, and 6 bases separated the two germline ends.

The chain is built from TRBV28 and TRBJ2-7; 9 positions agree with TRBD1. The junction had 8 bases not matched to a gene; V was cut back by 5 bases and J by 6 bases. The CDR3 contains 14 residues. The germline V gene encodes CDR1 MDHEN and CDR2 SYDVKM. The CDR3 coding sequence is TGTGCCAGCAGTCCCGGGACAGGGTTCGGCGAGCAGTACTTC. Encoded protein: CASSPGTGFGEQYF.

This clone was counted a few times. The CDR3 reads CSVEGLADQSSYNEQFF. DNA for the CDR3: TGCAGCGTTGAAGGACTAGCGGACCAGAGCTCCTACAATGAGCAGTTCTTC. The rearrangement uses TRBV29-1 and TRBJ2-1, with 9 bases identical to TRBD2. The CDR3 extends over 17 amino acids. Trimming removed 1 base from V and 0 bases from J; junction bases left unmatched: 7. Germline CDR1 and CDR2: SQVTM and ANQGSEA.

The table lists this clone with a few counts. This chain links TRBV28 with TRBJ1-5; the match to TRBD1 covers 7 bases. CDR1 is MDHEN, CDR2 SYDVKM, per germline. J gave up 0 bases and V 4 bases, and 9 bases lay outside the gene matches. The CDR3 has 17 amino acids. CDR3 sequence: CASSSGTTGNSNQPQHF. The CDR3 DNA is TGTGCCAGCAGTTCCGGGACGACAGGGAATAGCAATCAGCCCCAGCATTTT.

The CDR3 region has the DNA TGTGCCAGCAGCCCCGGCCTCCCGGGGGTGTACGAGCAGTACTTC. This sequence encodes CASSPGLPGVYEQYF. The gene calls are TRBV6-5 and TRBJ2-7, with D possibly matching TRBD2 (6 bases). The CDR3 runs 15 residues. V was clipped by 6 bases and J by 4 bases, with 19 bases between them. Germline lookup yields CDR1 MNHEY and CDR2 SVGAGI.

This clone was picked up a small number of times. The chain combines TRBV28 with TRBJ2-2, with 8 bases matching TRBD1. V lost 3 bases, J lost 3 bases, and 9 bases stayed unmatched. The germline V gene has CDR1 MDHEN and CDR2 SYDVKM. The CDR3 consists of 17 residues. The CDR3 loop reads CASSLWTGRRHTGELFF. CDR3 nucleotide sequence: TGTGCCAGCAGTTTGTGGACAGGGAGGCGCCACACCGGGGAGCTGTTTTTT.

The rearrangement joins TRBV3-1 (or the pseudogene TRBV3-2) to TRBJ2-2; D perhaps matches TRBD1 (6 bases). Per germline, CDR1 LGHDT and CDR2 YNNKEL (reference sequence). This CDR3 has 16 residues. V gave up 1 base and J gave up 4 bases, with 13 bases separating them. CDR3 protein: CASSQVFGGSTGELFF. CDR3 coding DNA: TGTGCCAGCAGCCAAGTTTTTGGGGGCAGCACCGGGGAGCTGTTTTTT.

The chain recombines TRBV7-9 with TRBJ2-5, with 7 positions matching TRBD2. Germline trimming cut 2 bases from V and 4 bases from J; bases unmatched to any gene: 7. Per germline, CDR1 SEHNR and CDR2 FQNEAQ (reference sequence). This CDR3 is built from 15 residues. The CDR3 loop reads CASSLFAGVGETQYF. The CDR3 DNA reads TGTGCCAGCAGCTTATTTGCGGGAGTTGGAGAGACCCAGTACTTC.

The chain links TRBV5-1 to TRBJ2-1, with 12 nucleotides matching TRBD2. Per the germline V gene, CDR1 is SGHRS and CDR2 is YFSETQ. The CDR3 consists of 17 residues. The ends lost 0 bases at V and 8 bases at J; junction bases unmatched: 9. The CDR3 nucleotides read TGCGCCAGCAGCTTGGCCAACCTAGCGGGAGGGGGCCATGAGCAGTTCTTC. Translating it yields CASSLANLAGGGHEQFF.

This chain connects TRBV2 to TRBJ1-1, with D perhaps matching TRBD1 (5 bases). V lost 6 bases and J lost 4, with 9 bases in between. This CDR3 has 12 amino acids. Germline CDR1 SNHLY, CDR2 FYNNEI. CDR3 in DNA: TGTGCCAGCAGCGTGGACATCACTGAAGCTTTCTTT. Residues: CASSVDITEAFF.

This clone has only a few counts. The V call is TRBV19, the J call TRBJ1-1; 7 nucleotides line up with TRBD1. CDR1 and CDR2 (germline): LNHDA, SQIVND (reference sequence). This CDR3 is built from 15 residues. Trimming removed 4 bases from V and 4 bases from J; junction bases left unmatched: 9. The CDR3 here is CASSRGTVKSTEAFF. In DNA form, the CDR3 reads TGTGCCAGTAGTAGGGGGACAGTTAAGAGCACTGAAGCTTTCTTT.

The V call is TRBV27, the J call TRBJ1-1; 8 bases align to TRBD1. Losses at the gene ends were 1 base for V and 7 bases for J; bases not matched to a gene: 11. The germline V gene has CDR1 MNHEY and CDR2 SMNVEV (reference sequence). This CDR3 region has 16 residues. CDR3 DNA sequence: TGTGCCAGCAGTTTATTCCCCAGGGGGCGGACATTTGAAGCTTTCTTT. This translates into CASSLFPRGRTFEAFF.

The chain is built from TRBV12-3 or TRBV12-4 and TRBJ2-7, with D unresolved. Trimming took off 5 bases at V and 3 bases at J, with 5 bases between the two ends. CDR3 size: 11 residues. The CDR3 is CASSQNYEQYF. In DNA form, the CDR3 reads TGTGCCAGCAGTCAGAACTACGAGCAGTACTTC.

V usage is TRBV2 and J usage is TRBJ1-1; D may be TRBD1 (6 bases). The CDR3 length is 13 residues. The germline V gene has CDR1 SNHLY and CDR2 FYNNEI. The V gene lost 10 bases and the J gene lost 4 bases, with 16 bases spanning the gap. CDR3 bases: TGTGCCACCGGAGACAGGTGGAGCACTGAAGCTTTCTTT. Its protein product is CATGDRWSTEAFF.

The chain recombines TRBV23-1 with TRBJ2-7, with a weak D call TRBD1 (5 bases). TRBV23-1 is labeled an ORF, and its function is uncertain. V dropped 2 bases and J dropped 7 bases, with 27 bases sitting between them. The CDR3 has 18 amino acids. Here the CDR3 reads CASSQPWHRRHHLGEQYF. The CDR3 region has the DNA TGCGCCAGCAGTCAACCGTGGCACAGGCGTCACCACCTTGGGGAGCAGTACTTC.

The V gene is TRBV10-3, the J gene TRBJ2-7; 11 nucleotides line up with TRBD2. The V segment lost 8 bases and the J segment 1 base; nucleotides outside the gene matches: 1. The germline gives CDR1 ENHRY, CDR2 SYGVKD. The CDR3 is 13 amino acids. The CDR3 nucleotides are TGTGCCATCGGGACTAGCGGTTCCTACGAGCAGTACTTC. This translates into CAIGTSGSYEQYF.

CDR3 nucleotides: TGTGCCAGCAGTGCCACTAGCGGAGTTAAACAGTTCTTC. The encoded protein is CASSATSGVKQFF. V gene TRBV6-4 combines with J gene TRBJ2-1, with 8 bases that match TRBD2. The germline V gene has CDR1 MRHNA and CDR2 SNTAGT. This CDR3 has 13 residues. The V segment lost 4 bases and the J segment 13 bases; nucleotides outside the gene matches: 9.

The chain is built from TRBV9 and TRBJ2-7; 9 bases map to TRBD2. Looked up from germline, CDR1 is SGDLS and CDR2 is YYNGEE. V lost 4 bases, J lost 7 bases, and 9 bases stayed unmatched. The CDR3 is made up of 14 amino acids. The CDR3, as DNA: TGTGCCAGCAGCCCTAGCGGGACCCAGGGGGAGCAGTACTTC. Amino acids: CASSPSGTQGEQYF.